Given below is one T cell receptor (beta chain) in context. This sample was included in a study of blood T cell repertoires in COVID-19. About the study: The United States, Italy and Spain supplied acute and convalescent COVID-19 samples. From T cells, B-cell-depleted T cells, or PBMCs came the material, which was cDNA or gDNA.

Germline CDR1 and CDR2: LNHNV and YYDKDF (reference sequence). Trimming removed 0 bases at V and 2 bases at J, with 17 bases between. There are 18 residues in the CDR3. Original handling: Researchers report that nucleated cell counts were estimated from reference gene primer amplification. Measured with immunoSEQ multiplex PCR; TCRdb has only the in-frame clones, and not every one. The DNA was the basis for D and trimming; V, J and clone size are from that table. The repertoire includes tens of thousands of clones, around three quarters of them detected once, and around 4.8% sits in the top ten. Sequencing was performed on peripheral blood. The chain joins TRBV15 to TRBJ1-5; TRBD1 is a possible D gene (5 bases). The TCR comes from a woman aged 70-85 years with acute or convalescent COVID-19. The CDR3: CATSREFGATGGNQPQHF. CDR3 coding DNA: TGTGCCACCAGCAGAGAATTTGGGGCTACCGGCGGCAATCAGCCCCAGCATTTT.